Sequencing of this TCR beta chain was carried out in a study of blood T cells in healthy people across ages. Whole-study findings and limits: In older individuals, TCR beta diversity per million T cells was lower, falling roughly linearly with age. Naive T cell percentage strongly correlated with TCR beta diversity.

As to this clonotype: Its antigen is as yet unknown.

Using a J-beta primer mix together with a sample-barcoded 5' primer, a second PCR was run for roughly 6 to 12 cycles. Through a template-switch adaptor with 12 random nucleotides, each cDNA molecule received a tag. TCRdb recomputed calls from the 5' RACE reads with MiXCR, one row per CDR3 protein. The sample shows approximately 800,000 distinct CDR3 sequences, about 42% of them seen only once. All donors came from Russia, were Caucasian and healthy, and spanned ages roughly 6 to 95. V lost 2 bases, J lost 5 bases, and 4 bases stayed unmatched. Germline V gene sequence: CDR1 DFQATT, CDR2 SNEGSKA (reference sequence). The CDR3 sequence is 15 residues long.

Sequenced material: blood. The TCR comes from a man of 80 years or more in good health. V and J are TRBV20-1 and TRBJ2-2; 11 positions match TRBD2. Here the CDR3 DNA reads TGCAGTGCTAGAACTAGCGGGAGTCGGACCGGGGAGCTGTTTTTT. This codes for CSARTSGSRTGELFF.